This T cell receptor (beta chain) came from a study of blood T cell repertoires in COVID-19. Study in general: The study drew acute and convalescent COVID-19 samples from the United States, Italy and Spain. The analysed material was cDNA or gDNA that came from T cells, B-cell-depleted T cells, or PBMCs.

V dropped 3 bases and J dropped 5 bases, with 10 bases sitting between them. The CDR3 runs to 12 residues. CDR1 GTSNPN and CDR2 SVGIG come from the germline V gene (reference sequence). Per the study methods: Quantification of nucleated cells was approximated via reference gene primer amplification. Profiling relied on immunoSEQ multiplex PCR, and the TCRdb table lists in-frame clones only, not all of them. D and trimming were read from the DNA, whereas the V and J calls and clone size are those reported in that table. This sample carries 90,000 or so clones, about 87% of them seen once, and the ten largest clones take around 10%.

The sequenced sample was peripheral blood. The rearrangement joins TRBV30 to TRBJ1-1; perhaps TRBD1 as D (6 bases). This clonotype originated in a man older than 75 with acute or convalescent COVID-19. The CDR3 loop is CAWSDRWTEAFF. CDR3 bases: TGTGCCTGGAGCGACAGGTGGACTGAAGCTTTCTTT. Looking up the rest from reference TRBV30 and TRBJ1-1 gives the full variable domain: SQTIHQWPATLVQPVGSPLSLECTVEGTSNPNLYWYRQAAGRGLQLLFYSVGIGQISSEVPQNLSASRPQDRQFILSSKKLLLSDSGFYLCAWSDRWTEAFFGQGTRLTVV.